The 6 T cell receptor beta chains given below trace back to one sample, sequenced in a study of CD8 T cells in Susac syndrome. It was with random hexamers that roughly 0.45 to 1 ug RNA was reverse transcribed. TCRdb reprocessed the immunoSEQ multiplex PCR reads via MiXCR and lists one record per CDR3 protein. The sample carries about 300,000 distinct CDR3 sequences, 70% to 90% recorded once. Material: CD8+ T cells from PBMCs. The receptors here all came from a human donor with multiple sclerosis.

The chain joins TRBV19 to TRBJ2-7, with TRBD2 matching 9 bases. This CDR3 has 15 residues. Trimming at V came to 6 bases and at J to 2 bases, leaving 8 bases not matched to a gene. The germline CDR1 and CDR2 sequences are LNHDA and SQIVND (reference sequence). The CDR3 nucleotides are TGTGCCAGTAGCCCGGGACTAGCTGAAACCTACGAGCAGTACTTC. Protein: CASSPGLAETYEQYF.

The chain's CDR3 is CATSRDYTQETQYF. CDR3 nucleotide sequence: TGTGCCACCAGCAGAGACTACACCCAAGAGACCCAGTACTTC. The rearrangement uses TRBV15 and TRBJ2-5, with D unresolved. Germline V CDR1 and CDR2: LNHNV, YYDKDF (reference sequence). The CDR3 totals 14 residues. The V end was cut by 0 bases, the J end by 1 base, with 6 bases between.

This chain joins TRBV15 and TRBJ2-7, with 10 bases matching TRBD2. The J segment lost 6 bases and the V segment lost 5 bases, leaving 1 base of the junction unmatched. Germline V gene sequence: CDR1 LNHNV, CDR2 YYDKDF (reference sequence). This CDR3 comprises 12 residues. The CDR3 region has the DNA TGTGCCACCAGCTTAGCGGGAGGCGAGCAGTACTTC. It specifies CATSLAGGEQYF.

This chain joins TRBV12-3 or TRBV12-4 and TRBJ2-1, with TRBD1 identical over 9 bases. The J segment lost 4 bases and the V segment lost 6 bases, leaving 7 bases of the junction unmatched. CDR3 size: 15 residues. The CDR3 protein is CASSTGTGQYNEQFF. The DNA of the CDR3 is TGTGCCAGCAGCACTGGGACAGGGCAATACAATGAGCAGTTCTTC.

To note about this clonotype: One junction end disagrees with the germline gene, perhaps due to a read error. J is TRBJ2-7 and V is TRBV4-1, with 8 nucleotides matching TRBD2. This CDR3 comprises 19 residues. In germline, CDR1 is MGHRA, CDR2 YSYEKL. The CDR3 DNA sequence: TGCGCCAACAGCCCTCGGACTAGCCCAACCCCACCTTTATCCTACGAGCAGTACTTC. This gives the protein CANSPRTSPTPPLSYEQYF.

V is TRBV27 and J is TRBJ2-7; 9 bases fit TRBD1. The CDR3 has 13 residues. V was pared by 6 bases and J by 4 bases, with 4 bases of the junction left unmatched. Germline V CDR1 and CDR2: MNHEY, SMNVEV (reference sequence). The CDR3: CASRSTGGYEQYF. As DNA, the CDR3 is TGTGCCAGCAGGTCGACAGGGGGTTACGAGCAGTACTTC.